Each of the 10 T cell receptor beta chains below was sequenced from the same sample in a study of T cells after yellow fever vaccination (dated by TCRdb to the late 2010s). The sample's treatment or condition label is to be understood as: live attenuated yellow fever vaccine strain. Library creation used 5' RACE. The data were produced on an Illumina HiSeq 2500. In-frame beta chains were kept once TCRdb had trimmed the public reads at Q25 with fastp and called clones with MiXCR. Records with the same CDR3 protein are collapsed into one entry carrying the most frequent genes and DNA. The sample contains about 240,000 distinct CDR3 sequences, around 7% of them found a single time. Jointly, the top ten make up approximately 0.84% of the sample. Sequencing was performed on CD4+ T cells sorted from PBMCs, taken 15 days after the yellow fever booster vaccination. The origin of the receptors is a man aged 25-45 years who received the YFV17D yellow fever vaccine.

This clonotype was seen more than once but under ten times. The V and J genes are TRBV6-5 and TRBJ1-5; D remains unclear. The V gene lost 6 bases and the J gene lost 1 base, with 7 bases spanning the gap. Germline values: CDR1 MNHEY, CDR2 SVGAGI. This CDR3 has 13 amino acids. The CDR3 loop reads CASSVESNQPQHF. Here the CDR3 DNA reads TGTGCCAGCAGCGTGGAAAGCAATCAGCCCCAGCATTTT.

This clonotype was seen a few times. The chain uses TRBV24-1 and TRBJ1-5; D gene unclear. The CDR3 is 14 amino acids. The germline gives CDR1 KGHDR, CDR2 SFDVKD. Trimming removed 0 bases from V and 1 base from J, with 3 bases in between. The CDR3 protein is CATSDLYSNQPQHF. The CDR3 DNA is TGTGCCACCAGTGATTTGTACAGCAATCAGCCCCAGCATTTT.

Many counts were recorded for this clonotype. This chain uses TRBV29-1 with TRBJ2-1; D gene unclear. Germline lookup yields CDR1 SQVTM and CDR2 ANQGSEA. CDR3 length: 11 residues. With 0 bases removed from V and 12 bases from J, the gap between germline ends came to 9 bases. The CDR3 nucleotides read TGCAGCGTTGAAGATCGCAGGACGCAGTTCTTC. It is translated as CSVEDRRTQFF.

This clonotype has more than one count but fewer than ten. The chain uses TRBV12-5 and TRBJ1-1; D might be TRBD1 (5 bases). The CDR3 is made up of 12 amino acids. V lost 6 bases to trimming and J lost 12 bases, with 17 bases between them. CDR1 and CDR2 from the germline V gene are LGHNT and FRNRAP. The CDR3 reads CASGQDTVRTFF. The CDR3 DNA is TGTGCTAGTGGCCAGGACACGGTTCGGACTTTCTTT.

This chain uses TRBV20-1 with TRBJ2-7; D perhaps matches TRBD2 (6 bases). The CDR3 is 13 residues long. Trimming took off 3 bases at V and 2 bases at J, with 11 bases between the two ends. CDR1 and CDR2 (germline): DFQATT, SNEGSKA (reference sequence). The CDR3 protein is CSARERVAYEQYF. The DNA for the CDR3 is TGCAGTGCTAGGGAGCGGGTGGCCTACGAGCAGTACTTC.

Many counts were recorded for this clonotype. The V and J genes are TRBV20-1 and TRBJ2-7; TRBD2 is a possible D gene (6 bases). Between the trimmed V and J ends, which lost 0 bases and 1 base, there was a span of 10 bases. Looked up from germline, CDR1 is DFQATT and CDR2 is SNEGSKA (reference sequence). The CDR3 has 14 amino acids. The CDR3 reads CSAREDGRSYEQYF. The CDR3 nucleotides are TGCAGTGCTAGAGAAGATGGGAGGTCCTACGAGCAGTACTTC.

The rearrangement links TRBV4-3 to TRBJ2-3; no reliable D call. The germline V gene encodes CDR1 LGHNA and CDR2 YSLEER. The ends were cut back, 5 bases at V and 0 bases at J, with 18 bases in the middle. This CDR3 spans 17 amino acids. CDR3 residues: CASSEEIAETSTDTQYF. In DNA, the CDR3 is TGCGCCAGCAGCGAGGAAATAGCAGAGACTAGCACAGATACGCAGTATTTT.

J is TRBJ2-7 and V is TRBV18; D ambiguous. The CDR3 contains 14 residues. V was shortened by 6 bases and J by 0 bases, with 12 bases between the two germline ends. Per germline, CDR1 KGHSH and CDR2 LQKENI. The CDR3 DNA reads as TGTGCCAGCTCCCTCCTCCTTAACTCCTACGAGCAGTACTTC. This translates into CASSLLLNSYEQYF.

Many counts were recorded for this clonotype. The chain uses TRBV5-1 and TRBJ2-7; 10 bases are a match to TRBD2. Germline assignment: CDR1 SGHRS and CDR2 YFSETQ. Trimming removed 2 bases from V and 3 bases from J; junction bases left unmatched: 11. The CDR3 totals 17 residues. The CDR3, as DNA: TGCGCCAGCAGCTTTTTATCTACTAGCGGGACCCACTACGAGCAGTACTTC. Its protein product is CASSFLSTSGTHYEQYF.

This clonotype came up a few times. The rearrangement links TRBV28 to TRBJ2-7; 9 nucleotides line up with TRBD1. The J segment lost 6 bases and the V segment lost 6 bases, leaving 12 bases of the junction unmatched. This CDR3 contains 15 residues. The V gene's germline CDR1 is MDHEN and CDR2 SYDVKM. CDR3 coding DNA: TGTGCCAGCAGCCGCCGACCGGGACAGGGTAGCGAGCAGTACTTC. Translated, it gives CASSRRPGQGSEQYF. The full variable domain, with the rest looked up from reference TRBV28 and TRBJ2-7, is DVKVTQSSRYLVKRTGEKVFLECVQDMDHENMFWYRQDPGLGLRLIYFSYDVKMKEKGDIPEGYSVSREKKERFSLILESASTNQTSMYLCASSRRPGQGSEQYFGPGTRLTVT.